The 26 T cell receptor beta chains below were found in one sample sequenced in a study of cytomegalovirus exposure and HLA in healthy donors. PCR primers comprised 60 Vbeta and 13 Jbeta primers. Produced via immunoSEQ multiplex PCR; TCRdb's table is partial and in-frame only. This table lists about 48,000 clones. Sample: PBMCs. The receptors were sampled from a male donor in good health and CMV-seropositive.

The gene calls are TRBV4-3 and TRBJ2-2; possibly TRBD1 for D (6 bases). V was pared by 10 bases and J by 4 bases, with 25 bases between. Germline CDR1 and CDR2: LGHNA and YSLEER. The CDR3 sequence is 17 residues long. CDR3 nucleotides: TGCGCCACCGCCCCGATGGGCCAGGGGCGAGGCACCGGGGAGCTGTTTTTT. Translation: CATAPMGQGRGTGELFF.

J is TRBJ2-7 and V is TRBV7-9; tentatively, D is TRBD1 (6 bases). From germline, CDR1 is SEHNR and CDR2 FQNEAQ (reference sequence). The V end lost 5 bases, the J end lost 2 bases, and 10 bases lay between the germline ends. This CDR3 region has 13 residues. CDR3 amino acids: CASSPDSPYEQYF. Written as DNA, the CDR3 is TGTGCCAGCAGCCCGGACAGCCCCTACGAGCAGTACTTC.

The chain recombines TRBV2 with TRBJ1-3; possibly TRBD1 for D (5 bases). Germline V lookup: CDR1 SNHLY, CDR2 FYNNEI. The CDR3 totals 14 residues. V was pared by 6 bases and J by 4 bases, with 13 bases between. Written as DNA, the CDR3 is TGTGCCAGCAGCCCTACAGGATCGGGAAACACCATATATTTT. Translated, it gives CASSPTGSGNTIYF.

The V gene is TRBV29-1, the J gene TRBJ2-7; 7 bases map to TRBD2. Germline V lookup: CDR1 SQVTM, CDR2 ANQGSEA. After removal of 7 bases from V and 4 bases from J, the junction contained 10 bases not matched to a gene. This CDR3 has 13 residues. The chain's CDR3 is CSAEVQGLYEQYF. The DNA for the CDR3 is TGCAGCGCTGAGGTGCAGGGACTATACGAGCAGTACTTC.

The CDR3 loop is CASGLDETGTSLETQYF. The CDR3, as DNA: TGTGCTAGTGGTTTGGATGAGACCGGGACTAGCCTTGAGACCCAGTACTTC. The chain joins TRBV12-5 to TRBJ2-5; 9 bases fit TRBD2. The CDR3 totals 17 residues. Germline trimming cut 1 base from V and 5 bases from J; bases unmatched to any gene: 11. Germline V CDR1 and CDR2: LGHNT, FRNRAP.

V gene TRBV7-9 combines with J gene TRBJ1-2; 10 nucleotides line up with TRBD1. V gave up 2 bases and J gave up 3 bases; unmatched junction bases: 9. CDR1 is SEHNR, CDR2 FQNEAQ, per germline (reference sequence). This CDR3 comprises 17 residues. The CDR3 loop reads CASSLSGTGALYYGYTF. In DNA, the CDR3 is TGTGCCAGCAGCTTATCAGGGACAGGGGCTTTGTACTATGGCTACACCTTC.

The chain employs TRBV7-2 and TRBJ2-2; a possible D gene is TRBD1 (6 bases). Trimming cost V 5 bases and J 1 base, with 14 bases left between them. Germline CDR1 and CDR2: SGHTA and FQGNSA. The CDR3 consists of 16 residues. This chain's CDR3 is CASSLLGHRNTGELFF. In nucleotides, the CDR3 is TGTGCCAGCAGCCTTCTGGGACACCGGAACACCGGGGAGCTGTTTTTT.

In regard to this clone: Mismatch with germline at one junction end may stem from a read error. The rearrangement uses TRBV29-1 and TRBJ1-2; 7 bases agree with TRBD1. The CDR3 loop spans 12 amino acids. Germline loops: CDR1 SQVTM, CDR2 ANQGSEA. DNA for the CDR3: TGCAGCGTCGAAGACAGGGTCAGTGGCTACACCTTC. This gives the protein CSVEDRVSGYTF.

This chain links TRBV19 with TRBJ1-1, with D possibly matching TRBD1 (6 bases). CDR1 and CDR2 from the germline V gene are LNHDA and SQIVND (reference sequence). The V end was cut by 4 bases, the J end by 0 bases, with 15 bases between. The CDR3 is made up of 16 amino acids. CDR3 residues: CASSTFPGQMNTEAFF. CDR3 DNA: TGTGCCAGTAGTACCTTCCCCGGACAGATGAACACTGAAGCTTTCTTT.

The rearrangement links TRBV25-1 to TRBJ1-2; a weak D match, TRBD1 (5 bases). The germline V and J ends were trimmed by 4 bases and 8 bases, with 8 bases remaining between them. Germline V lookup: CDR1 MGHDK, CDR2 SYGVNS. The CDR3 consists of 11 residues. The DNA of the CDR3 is TGTGCCAGCAGTGCCCCAGGGGGCTACACCTTC. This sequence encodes CASSAPGGYTF.

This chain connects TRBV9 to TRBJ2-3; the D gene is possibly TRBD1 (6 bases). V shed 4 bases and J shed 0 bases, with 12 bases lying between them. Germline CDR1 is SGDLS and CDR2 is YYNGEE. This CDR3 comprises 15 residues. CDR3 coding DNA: TGTGCCAGCAGCTCACAGGGCCTCAGCACAGATACGCAGTATTTT. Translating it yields CASSSQGLSTDTQYF.

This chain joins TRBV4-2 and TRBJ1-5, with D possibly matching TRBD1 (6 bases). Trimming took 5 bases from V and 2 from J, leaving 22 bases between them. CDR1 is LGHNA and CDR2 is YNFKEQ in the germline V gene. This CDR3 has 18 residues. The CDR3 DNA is TGTGCCAGCAGCTCGACAGGCGGCGGGCCTTCCGGCAATCAGCCCCAGCATTTT. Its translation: CASSSTGGGPSGNQPQHF.

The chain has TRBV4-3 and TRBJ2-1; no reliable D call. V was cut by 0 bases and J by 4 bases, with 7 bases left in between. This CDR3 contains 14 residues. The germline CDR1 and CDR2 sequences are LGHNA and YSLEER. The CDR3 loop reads CASSQEVGYNEQFF. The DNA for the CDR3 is TGCGCCAGCAGCCAAGAAGTCGGGTACAATGAGCAGTTCTTC.

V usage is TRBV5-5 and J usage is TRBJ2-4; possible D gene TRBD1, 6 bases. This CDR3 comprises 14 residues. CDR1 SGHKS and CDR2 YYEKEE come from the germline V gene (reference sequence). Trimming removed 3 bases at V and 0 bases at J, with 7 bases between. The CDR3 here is CASSSGEAKNIQYF. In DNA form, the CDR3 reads TGTGCCAGCAGCTCAGGGGAAGCCAAAAACATTCAGTACTTC.

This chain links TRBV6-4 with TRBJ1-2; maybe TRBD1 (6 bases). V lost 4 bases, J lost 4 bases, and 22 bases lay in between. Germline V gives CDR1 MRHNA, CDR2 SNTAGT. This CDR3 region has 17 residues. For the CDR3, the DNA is TGTGCCAGCAGTGTGGTGCGGGGGGACAAGTTCTCCTATGGCTACACCTTC. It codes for CASSVVRGDKFSYGYTF.

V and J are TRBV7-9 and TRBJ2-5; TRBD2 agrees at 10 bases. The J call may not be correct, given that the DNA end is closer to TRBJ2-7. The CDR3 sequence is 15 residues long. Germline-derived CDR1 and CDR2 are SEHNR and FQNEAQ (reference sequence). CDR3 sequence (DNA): TGTGCCAGCAGCTTAGCTACTAGCGGGGACTACGAGCAGTACTTC. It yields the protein CASSLATSGDYEQYF.

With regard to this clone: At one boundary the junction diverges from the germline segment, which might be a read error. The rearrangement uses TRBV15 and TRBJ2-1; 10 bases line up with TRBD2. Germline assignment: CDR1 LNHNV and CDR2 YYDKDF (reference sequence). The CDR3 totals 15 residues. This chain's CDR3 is CATSRGTSVDNEQLF. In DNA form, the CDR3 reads TGTGCCACCAGCAGGGGGACTAGCGTGGATAATGAGCAGCTCTTC.

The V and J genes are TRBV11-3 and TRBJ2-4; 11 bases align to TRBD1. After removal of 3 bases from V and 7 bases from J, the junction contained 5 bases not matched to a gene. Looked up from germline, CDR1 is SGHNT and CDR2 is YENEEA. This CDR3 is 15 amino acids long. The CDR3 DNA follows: TGTGCCAGCAGCTTGGGACAGGGGGGTACGAACATTCAGTACTTC. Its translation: CASSLGQGGTNIQYF.

For the CDR3, the DNA is TGTGCCAGCCGCGGACTAGCGGGGGACCAAGAGACCCAGTACTTC. Amino acid sequence: CASRGLAGDQETQYF. V usage is TRBV18 and J usage is TRBJ2-5; 13 bases line up with TRBD2. The germline V gene has CDR1 KGHSH and CDR2 LQKENI. J was trimmed by 0 bases and V by 8 bases; bases with no gene match: 3. The length of the CDR3 is 15 residues.

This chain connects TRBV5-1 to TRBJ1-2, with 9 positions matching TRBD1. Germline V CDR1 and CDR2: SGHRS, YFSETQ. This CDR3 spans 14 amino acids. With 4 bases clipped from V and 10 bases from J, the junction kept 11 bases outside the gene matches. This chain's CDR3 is CASSVQGAGDDYTF. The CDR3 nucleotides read TGCGCCAGCAGCGTACAGGGGGCAGGGGATGACTACACCTTC.

As DNA, the CDR3 is TGTGCCAGCAGCTTTGATTGGACAGGAGGTCAGCCCCAGCATTTT. This codes for CASSFDWTGGQPQHF. The rearrangement links TRBV5-8 to TRBJ1-5, with 7 bases lining up with TRBD1. Trimming at V came to 2 bases and at J to 6 bases, leaving 8 bases not matched to a gene. Germline CDR1 and CDR2: SGHTS and YDEGEE. This CDR3 region has 15 residues. Combining the CDR3 with reference TRBV5-8 and TRBJ1-5 gives the whole variable domain EAGVTQSPTHLIKTRGQQATLRCSPISGHTSVYWYQQALGLGLQFLLWYDEGEERNRGNFPPRFSGRQFPNYSSELNVNALELEDSALYLCASSFDWTGGQPQHFGDGTRLSIL.

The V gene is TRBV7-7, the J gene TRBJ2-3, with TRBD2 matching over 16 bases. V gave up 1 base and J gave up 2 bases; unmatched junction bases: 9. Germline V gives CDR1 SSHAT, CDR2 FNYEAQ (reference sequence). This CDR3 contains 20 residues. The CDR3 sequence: CASSLGSGLAGGPDTDTQYF. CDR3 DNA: TGTGCCAGCAGCTTAGGGTCGGGACTAGCGGGGGGGCCTGACACAGATACGCAGTATTTT. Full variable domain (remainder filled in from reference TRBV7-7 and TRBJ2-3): GAGVSQSPRYKVTKRGQDVTLRCDPISSHATLYWYQQALGQGPEFLTYFNYEAQPDKSGLPSDRFSAERPEGSISTLTIQRTEQRDSAMYRCASSLGSGLAGGPDTDTQYFGPGTRLTVL.

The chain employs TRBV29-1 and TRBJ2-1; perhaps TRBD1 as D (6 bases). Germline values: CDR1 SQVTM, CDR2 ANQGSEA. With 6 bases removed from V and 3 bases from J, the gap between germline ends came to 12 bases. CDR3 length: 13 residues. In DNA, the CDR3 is TGCAGCGTAGCCGGGACACTCTACAATGAGCAGTTCTTC. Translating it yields CSVAGTLYNEQFF.

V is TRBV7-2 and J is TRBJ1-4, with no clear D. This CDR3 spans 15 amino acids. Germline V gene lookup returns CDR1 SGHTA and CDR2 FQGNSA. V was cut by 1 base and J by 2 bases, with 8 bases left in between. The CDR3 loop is CASSLVVGTNEKLFF. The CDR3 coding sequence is TGTGCCAGCAGCTTAGTGGTCGGGACTAATGAAAAACTGTTTTTT.

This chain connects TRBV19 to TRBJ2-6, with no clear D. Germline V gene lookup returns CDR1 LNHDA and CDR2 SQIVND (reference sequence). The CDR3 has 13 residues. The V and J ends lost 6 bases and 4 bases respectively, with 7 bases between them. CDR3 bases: TGTGCCAGTAGATCAGGAGGGGCCAACGTCCTGACTTTC. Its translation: CASRSGGANVLTF.

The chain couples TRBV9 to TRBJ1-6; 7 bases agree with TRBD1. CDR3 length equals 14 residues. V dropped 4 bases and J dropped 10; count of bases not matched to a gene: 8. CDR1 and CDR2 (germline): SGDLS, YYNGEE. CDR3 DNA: TGTGCCAGCAGCCCCCGGGACAGTTTCTCACCCCTCCACTTT. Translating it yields CASSPRDSFSPLHF. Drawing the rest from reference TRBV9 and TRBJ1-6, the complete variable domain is DSGVTQTPKHLITATGQRVTLRCSPRSGDLSVYWYQQSLDQGLQFLIQYYNGEERAKGNILERFSAQQFPDLHSELNLSSLELGDSALYFCASSPRDSFSPLHFGNGTRLTVT.